This T cell receptor (beta chain) stems from a study of blood T cell repertoires in COVID-19. The repertoire was sequenced with immunoSEQ multiplex PCR; TCRdb's copy has only in-frame clones and lacks some. Seen here are about 20,000 clones, 85% to 95% observed once, and the top ten hold about 4%. The CDR3 has 16 amino acids. V lost 5 bases to trimming and J lost 1 base, with 15 bases between them. Germline V gene sequence: CDR1 SGHVS, CDR2 FNYEAQ. The sequence derives from a woman between 50 and 59 years old with active COVID-19. The chain links TRBV7-6 to TRBJ2-1; a weak D match, TRBD2 (6 bases). What was sequenced was peripheral blood. The CDR3 loop reads CASSRKTSFSYNEQFF. Here the CDR3 DNA reads TGTGCCAGCAGCCGCAAAACTAGCTTTTCCTACAATGAGCAGTTCTTC.